This TCR beta chain is from a study of blood T cell repertoires in COVID-19. On the study more broadly: Acute and convalescent COVID-19 specimens originated in the United States, Italy and Spain. PBMCs, B-cell-depleted T cells, or T cells were the source of the cDNA or gDNA that made up the material.

Original methodology: Scientists estimated how many nucleated cells there were by amplifying reference gene primers. Assay used: immunoSEQ multiplex PCR; TCRdb lists only in-frame clones, some missing. That table is the source of V, J and clone size, and D and trimming were worked out from the DNA. The sample records about 99,000 clones, about 90% being singletons. This CDR3 has 11 residues. The sequencing input was peripheral blood. This chain joins TRBV7-5 and TRBJ2-1; TRBD1 is the table's D call and was not checked against the DNA. TRBV7-5 is termed a pseudogene. This clonotype originated in a human donor in a cohort sampled during active COVID-19. CDR3 DNA sequence: TGTGCCAGAAGCACAGACAATGAGCAGTTCTTC. Encoded protein: CARSTDNEQFF.